A single T cell receptor (beta chain) is shown here with its context. Its antigen is not known. These data come from a study of shared clonotypes between healthy human individuals. Study at large: Per donor, three plates held CD4 naive cells, three held CD4 memory, two held CD8 naive and one held CD8 memory. General study findings and limits: Some naive CD4 clonotypes, roughly 4.8%, turned up in common across several donors.

The germline gives CDR1 SQVTM, CDR2 ANQGSEA. CDR3 length: 16 residues. Trimming took 8 bases from V and 6 from J; bases not matched to a gene: 14. For sorted subsets, 150 to 200 ng DNA per replicate equaled approximately 30,000 T cell genomes. Generated by immunoSEQ multiplex PCR, the TCRdb table keeps only in-frame clones and is missing some. The sample lists 1.4 million to 1.5 million clones, 96% occurring once. The sample was naive CD4+ T cells sorted from blood. Subset: CD45RA+ positively selected. This TCR derives from a man aged 25-40 years in good health. The V and J genes are TRBV29-1 and TRBJ2-3; 13 bases fit TRBD2. DNA for the CDR3: TGCAGCACTAAGACTAGCGGGAGGCCGCCCAGGGATACGCAGTATTTT. This translates into CSTKTSGRPPRDTQYF.